The 27 T cell receptor beta chains below come from one sample, sequenced in a study of cytomegalovirus exposure and HLA in healthy donors. The PCR had 60 Vbeta and 13 Jbeta primers. This table comes from immunoSEQ multiplex PCR, and its TCRdb copy is limited to in-frame clones, with some not included. Found here are some 190,000 clones, roughly 77% of them singletons; the top ten hold around 3.6%. The sequencing sample was made of PBMCs. These receptor sequences come from a man in his forties in good health and CMV-seropositive.

Turning to this clone: Other DNA sequences in the same sample also yield this CDR3. CDR3 amino acids: CASSFGTGVSGANVLTF. The CDR3 DNA is TGCGCCAGCAGCTTCGGGACAGGGGTCTCTGGGGCCAACGTCCTGACTTTC. J is TRBJ2-6 and V is TRBV5-1; TRBD1 matches 10 bases. Trimming took 2 bases from V and 0 from J; bases not matched to a gene: 2. Germline V CDR1 and CDR2: SGHRS, YFSETQ. This CDR3 is built from 17 residues.

This clone was observed once. V is TRBV5-5 and J is TRBJ2-7; 8 nucleotides match TRBD1. The V and J ends lost 4 bases and 4 bases, in that order; junction bases with no gene match: 7. Germline CDR1 reads SGHKS; CDR2 reads YYEKEE (reference sequence). The CDR3 covers 14 residues. The CDR3 DNA follows: TGTGCCAGCAGCCCCGGACAGGGATATTACGAGCAGTACTTC. Amino acids: CASSPGQGYYEQYF. The full variable domain, its missing parts supplied by reference TRBV5-5 and TRBJ2-7, is DAGVTQSPTHLIKTRGQQVTLRCSPISGHKSVSWYQQVLGQGPQFIFQYYEKEERGRGNFPDRFSARQFPNYSSELNVNALLLGDSALYLCASSPGQGYYEQYFGPGTRLTVT.

The chain links TRBV20-1 to TRBJ1-2, with no clear D. The germline gives CDR1 DFQATT, CDR2 SNEGSKA (reference sequence). Trimming cost V 2 bases and J 2 bases, with 3 bases left between them. The CDR3 totals 11 residues. In DNA, the CDR3 is TGCAGTGCTAGACAAAACTATGGCTACACCTTC. It codes for CSARQNYGYTF.

This chain links TRBV10-3 with TRBJ1-1, with D hard to call. V was clipped by 6 bases and J by 1 base, with 9 bases between them. Germline V gives CDR1 ENHRY, CDR2 SYGVKD. CDR3 length: 13 residues. The CDR3 coding sequence is TGTGCCATCAGGGAGAACTCGAACACTGAAGCTTTCTTT. Translated, it gives CAIRENSNTEAFF.

This chain joins TRBV28 and TRBJ1-2; the D is unclear. CDR1 is MDHEN, CDR2 SYDVKM, per germline. V was cut by 3 bases and J by 3 bases, with 2 bases left in between. The CDR3 runs 11 residues. CDR3: CASSFDYGYTF. For the CDR3, the DNA is TGTGCCAGCAGTTTCGACTATGGCTACACCTTC.

Only a few counts were recorded for this clone. The J gene is TRBJ2-7, the V gene TRBV25-1, with 8 bases identical to TRBD2. The V and J ends lost 5 bases and 4 bases, in that order; junction bases with no gene match: 7. Germline V gene sequence: CDR1 MGHDK, CDR2 SYGVNS. There are 14 residues in the CDR3. CDR3 sequence (DNA): TGTGCCAGCAGTACAGAAGCGGGAGCTTACGAGCAGTACTTC. It translates to CASSTEAGAYEQYF.

The rearrangement links TRBV6-5 to TRBJ1-2; perhaps TRBD1 as D (6 bases). Germline V gene data show CDR1 as MNHEY and CDR2 as SVGAGI. The ends were cut back, 4 bases at V and 4 bases at J, with 16 bases in the middle. CDR3 length: 15 amino acids. The chain's CDR3 is CASSLTSGATYGYTF. CDR3 nucleotides: TGTGCCAGCAGTTTAACGTCAGGGGCGACCTATGGCTACACCTTC.

The CDR3 reads CASRPARTGNNEQYF. The CDR3 DNA reads TGTGCCAGCAGGCCAGCCCGGACAGGGAACAACGAGCAGTACTTC. The genes are TRBV6-1 and TRBJ2-7, with 8 bases identical to TRBD1. The CDR3 consists of 15 residues. Germline assignment: CDR1 MNHNS and CDR2 SASEGT. Losses at the gene ends were 6 bases for V and 5 bases for J; bases not matched to a gene: 12.

The gene calls are TRBV7-3 and TRBJ1-1; 8 bases match TRBD1. Losses at the gene ends were 5 bases for V and 6 bases for J; bases not matched to a gene: 8. Germline assignment: CDR1 SGHTA and CDR2 FQGTGA. This CDR3 spans 14 amino acids. CDR3 region: CASSRSGQGAEAFF. CDR3 bases: TGTGCCAGCAGCAGATCAGGACAGGGCGCTGAAGCTTTCTTT.

This clone was seen a few times. The V call is TRBV7-8, the J call TRBJ2-7; the D gene is possibly TRBD2 (6 bases). Trimming cost V 5 bases and J 1 base, with 21 bases left between them. Germline values: CDR1 SGHVS, CDR2 FQNEAQ. CDR3 length: 17 residues. CDR3 sequence reads: CASSPGFRLVLSYEQYF. The CDR3 DNA sequence: TGTGCCAGCAGCCCAGGTTTCCGACTAGTCCTTTCCTACGAGCAGTACTTC.

There are a few counts of this clone. V and J are TRBV11-2 and TRBJ1-5; 7 nucleotides agree with TRBD1. Germline trimming cut 5 bases from V and 0 bases from J; bases unmatched to any gene: 4. The CDR3 is made up of 15 amino acids. Germline CDR1 reads SGHAT; CDR2 reads FQNNGV. The CDR3 sequence: CASSQGQHSNQPQHF. The CDR3 DNA is TGTGCCAGCAGCCAGGGACAGCATAGCAATCAGCCCCAGCATTTT.

This chain uses TRBV7-3 with TRBJ2-2; D is uncertain. The V end lost 4 bases, the J end lost 5 bases, and 5 bases lay between the germline ends. The CDR3 has 12 amino acids. Germline values: CDR1 SGHTA, CDR2 FQGTGA. CDR3 sequence: CASSSETGELFF. CDR3 coding DNA: TGTGCCAGCAGCTCCGAGACCGGGGAGCTGTTTTTT.

The chain has TRBV10-1 and TRBJ2-5, with a weak D call TRBD1 (5 bases). Germline CDR1 reads WNHNN; CDR2 reads SYGVQD (reference sequence). CDR3 length equals 14 residues. V shed 4 bases and J shed 3 bases, with 12 bases lying between them. The CDR3 is CASSGQQREETQYF. For the CDR3, the DNA is TGCGCCAGCAGTGGACAGCAAAGGGAAGAGACCCAGTACTTC.

The chain carries TRBV6-1 and TRBJ1-2, with D possibly TRBD1 on 6 matching bases. V was cut by 0 bases and J by 4 bases, with 6 bases left in between. The germline V gene encodes CDR1 MNHNS and CDR2 SASEGT. The CDR3 is 13 amino acids. The CDR3 spells CASSEAGGYGYTF. The CDR3 DNA reads TGTGCCAGCAGTGAAGCAGGGGGCTATGGCTACACCTTC.

The chain combines TRBV7-2 with TRBJ1-5; 9 nucleotides match TRBD1. The CDR3 sequence is 15 residues long. Germline-derived CDR1 and CDR2 are SGHTA and FQGNSA. J lost 6 bases, V lost 2 bases, and 5 bases had no gene match. The CDR3 DNA is TGTGCCAGCAGCTTACGCACAGGGGGCGTTCAGCCCCAGCATTTT. Translating it yields CASSLRTGGVQPQHF.

As to this clone: Sequence at one end of the junction differs from germline and may be a read error. The rearrangement uses TRBV7-9 and TRBJ1-3; D remains unclear. The CDR3 covers 16 residues. Germline CDR1 and CDR2: SEHNR and FQNEAQ (reference sequence). This chain's CDR3 is CTSSLAQSSSGNTIYF. Written as DNA, the CDR3 is TGTACCAGCAGCTTAGCGCAGTCTAGCTCTGGAAACACCATATATTTT.

The chain carries TRBV19 and TRBJ1-1; D unclear. Germline values: CDR1 LNHDA, CDR2 SQIVND (reference sequence). The CDR3 is 14 residues long. V gave up 0 bases and J gave up 7 bases, with 12 bases separating them. The CDR3, as DNA: TGTGCCAGTAGTATAGATTTCGGCAGGATTGAAGCTTTCTTT. It encodes CASSIDFGRIEAFF.

The rearrangement links TRBV9 to TRBJ2-1; maybe TRBD2 (6 bases). This CDR3 spans 14 amino acids. Trimming took off 0 bases at V and 9 bases at J, with 13 bases between the two ends. Germline V gene lookup returns CDR1 SGDLS and CDR2 YYNGEE. This chain's CDR3 is CASSVVRRGGEQFF. The CDR3 nucleotides read TGTGCCAGCAGCGTAGTGCGGAGGGGCGGTGAGCAGTTCTTC.

This chain uses TRBV13 with TRBJ1-3, with 7 bases lining up with TRBD1. The germline CDR1 and CDR2 sequences are PRHDT and FYEKMQ (reference sequence). Trimming removed 5 bases from V and 0 bases from J; junction bases left unmatched: 4. This CDR3 comprises 15 residues. CDR3 amino acids: CASSTRTGSGNTIYF. The CDR3 DNA sequence: TGTGCCAGCAGCACACGGACAGGCTCTGGAAACACCATATATTTT.

This chain joins TRBV7-3 and TRBJ2-5; tentative D call: TRBD1 (5 bases). The V and J ends lost 2 bases and 3 bases respectively, with 7 bases between them. The CDR3 is 13 amino acids. Germline V gene sequence: CDR1 SGHTA, CDR2 FQGTGA. DNA of the CDR3: TGTGCCAGCAGCTTATCCAGGGAAGAGACCCAGTACTTC. Its translation is CASSLSREETQYF.

This chain uses TRBV4-2 with TRBJ1-2, with D possibly being TRBD1 (5 bases). CDR3 size: 16 residues. V lost 0 bases and J lost 0, with 11 bases in between. CDR1 is LGHNA and CDR2 is YNFKEQ in the germline V gene. The CDR3 coding sequence is TGTGCCAGCAGCCAAGATATAGACAGCTCTAACTATGGCTACACCTTC. It specifies CASSQDIDSSNYGYTF.

The rearrangement links TRBV13 to TRBJ2-3; 9 bases agree with TRBD1. The CDR3 totals 15 residues. CDR1 PRHDT and CDR2 FYEKMQ come from the germline V gene (reference sequence). Trimming cost V 4 bases and J 4 bases; bases outside gene matches: 6. CDR3 DNA sequence: TGTGCCAGCAGCTACAACACAGGGGGCGCAGATACGCAGTATTTT. This encodes CASSYNTGGADTQYF.

This chain uses TRBV6-1 with TRBJ2-2, with D perhaps TRBD1 (5 bases). Germline CDR1 reads MNHNS; CDR2 reads SASEGT. The CDR3 runs 14 residues. Trimming took 7 bases from V and 2 from J, leaving 11 bases between them. CDR3 sequence (DNA): TGTGCCAGCAAACTCCAGGGCAACACCGGGGAGCTGTTTTTT. It specifies CASKLQGNTGELFF.

V gene TRBV18 combines with J gene TRBJ2-1; TRBD2 is a possible D gene (6 bases). With 2 bases removed from V and 7 bases from J, the gap between germline ends came to 12 bases. This CDR3 region has 14 residues. The germline V gene has CDR1 KGHSH and CDR2 LQKENI. The CDR3, as DNA: TGTGCCAGCTCACCAATGGGCGGGGTGAATGAGCAGTTCTTC. This translates into CASSPMGGVNEQFF.

This clone was seen only once. V is TRBV29-1 and J is TRBJ2-2, with 7 nucleotides matching TRBD1. Germline CDR1 is SQVTM and CDR2 is ANQGSEA. The CDR3 totals 14 residues. Trimming cost V 7 bases and J 1 base; bases outside gene matches: 6. The DNA of the CDR3 is TGCAGCGGCAGACAGGGCCTGAACACCGGGGAGCTGTTTTTT. It translates to CSGRQGLNTGELFF.

The CDR3 DNA follows: TGCGCCAGCAGCCTCCAAACCCTGGACAGGGGTACTGAAGCTTTCTTT. Amino acid sequence: CASSLQTLDRGTEAFF. The chain employs TRBV5-1 and TRBJ1-1, with 9 bases lining up with TRBD1. The CDR3 covers 16 residues. J was trimmed by 5 bases and V by 4 bases; bases with no gene match: 12. Germline CDR1 and CDR2: SGHRS and YFSETQ. Full variable domain (outside the CDR3, taken from reference TRBV5-1 and TRBJ1-1): KAGVTQTPRYLIKTRGQQVTLSCSPISGHRSVSWYQQTPGQGLQFLFEYFSETQRNKGNFPGRFSGRQFSNSRSEMNVSTLELGDSALYLCASSLQTLDRGTEAFFGQGTRLTVV.

This chain links TRBV28 with TRBJ2-2; 10 bases agree with TRBD1. Trimming took 3 bases from V and 2 from J; bases not matched to a gene: 6. Germline CDR1 MDHEN, CDR2 SYDVKM. This CDR3 is built from 17 residues. The chain's CDR3 is CASSLWDRGRNTGELFF. The DNA for the CDR3 is TGTGCCAGCAGTTTGTGGGACAGGGGCCGTAACACCGGGGAGCTGTTTTTT.